The 27 T cell receptor beta chains reported below all come from one sample, sequenced in a study of beta chain features in type 1 diabetes. Notes on the study in general: Among patients with Type 1 diabetes, TCRB CDR3s were moderately but significantly shorter in every one of the four CD4+ subsets.

Their target antigens are unknown. As every portion of the isolated RNA was reverse transcribed, the sequencing read expressed TCRB transcripts. Method: immunoSEQ multiplex PCR; TCRdb's copy keeps in-frame clones and lacks some. The table has nearly 700,000 clones, around 15% seen once. The sequenced sample was naive CD4+ T cells from blood. The receptors derive from a man between 18 and 29 years old with type 1 diabetes.

The chain is built from TRBV7-9 and TRBJ1-2, with 7 bases identical to TRBD1. V was clipped by 4 bases and J by 5 bases; unmatched bases: 13. Germline V gene lookup returns CDR1 SEHNR and CDR2 FQNEAQ (reference sequence). The length of the CDR3 is 16 residues. The CDR3 DNA sequence: TGTGCCAGCAGCTCGGGCCATACAGGGGAACGGTATGGCTACACCTTC. Translated, it gives CASSSGHTGERYGYTF.

In this sample, this clone turned up a few times. This chain uses TRBV9 with TRBJ2-2; 7 bases are shared with TRBD2. The CDR3 contains 16 residues. J lost 1 base, V lost 4 bases, and 7 bases had no gene match. Germline CDR1 reads SGDLS; CDR2 reads YYNGEE. CDR3 amino acids: CASSLVQRGNTGELFF. The CDR3 coding sequence is TGTGCCAGCAGCCTAGTTCAGCGGGGGAACACCGGGGAGCTGTTTTTT.

This chain connects TRBV7-2 to TRBJ2-1, with 8 positions matching TRBD2. V was clipped by 3 bases and J by 8 bases; unmatched bases: 6. CDR3 size: 14 residues. The germline CDR1 and CDR2 sequences are SGHTA and FQGNSA. CDR3 loop: CASSFGTRADEQFF. As DNA, the CDR3 is TGTGCCAGCAGCTTCGGGACTAGGGCCGATGAGCAGTTCTTC.

This clone was counted between two and nine times. This chain connects TRBV30 to TRBJ1-1; D remains unclear. The CDR3 spans 17 residues. The V gene's germline CDR1 is GTSNPN and CDR2 SVGIG (reference sequence). Between the trimmed V and J ends, which lost 0 bases and 1 base, there was a span of 18 bases. CDR3 in amino acids: CAWSVRRVGRTNTEAFF. Here the CDR3 DNA reads TGTGCCTGGAGTGTACGTCGGGTGGGCAGGACGAACACTGAAGCTTTCTTT.

In DNA, the CDR3 is TGTGCCAGCAGTCTGGAGACTAGCGGGGGCACAGATACGCAGTATTTT. It codes for CASSLETSGGTDTQYF. The J gene is TRBJ2-3, the V gene TRBV2; 11 bases fit TRBD2. The CDR3 spans 16 residues. Trimming cost V 5 bases and J 1 base; bases outside gene matches: 5. The germline gives CDR1 SNHLY, CDR2 FYNNEI.

This clone was detected only a few times. The V call is TRBV5-4, the J call TRBJ2-7, with D uncertain. This CDR3 region has 12 residues. Per the germline V gene, CDR1 is SGHNT and CDR2 is YYREEE (reference sequence). V lost 0 bases, J lost 5 bases, and 6 bases lay in between. CDR3 sequence: CASSLDANEQYF. The CDR3 DNA is TGTGCCAGCAGCTTGGACGCCAACGAGCAGTACTTC.

This clone was seen a few times. The chain is built from TRBV7-8 and TRBJ2-7; D remains ambiguous. Germline V gene data show CDR1 as SGHVS and CDR2 as FQNEAQ. Between the trimmed V and J ends, which lost 6 bases and 0 bases, there was a span of 9 bases. This CDR3 region has 13 residues. CDR3 bases: TGTGCCAGCAGTATGGGCGGCTCCTACGAGCAGTACTTC. It specifies CASSMGGSYEQYF. The full variable domain, completed using reference TRBV7-8 and TRBJ2-7, is GAGVSQSPRYKVAKRGQDVALRCDPISGHVSLFWYQQALGQGPEFLTYFQNEAQLDKSGLPSDRFFAERPEGSVSTLKIQRTQQEDSAVYLCASSMGGSYEQYFGPGTRLTVT.

The chain combines TRBV10-2 with TRBJ1-1, with a possible D match to TRBD1 (6 bases). Germline CDR1 reads WSHSY; CDR2 reads SAAADI. The CDR3 totals 13 residues. Trimming took 7 bases from V and 2 from J, leaving 11 bases between them. CDR3: CASTRQDNTEAFF. CDR3 coding DNA: TGCGCCAGCACCCGACAGGACAACACTGAAGCTTTCTTT.

The rearrangement uses TRBV5-1 and TRBJ2-7; 13 nucleotides agree with TRBD2. This CDR3 is built from 15 residues. CDR1 is SGHRS, CDR2 YFSETQ, per germline. Losses at the gene ends were 4 bases for V and 2 bases for J; bases not matched to a gene: 3. This CDR3 is CASSPGTSGTYEQYF. CDR3 bases: TGCGCCAGCAGCCCGGGGACTAGCGGGACCTACGAGCAGTACTTC.

This sequence joins TRBV7-9 and TRBJ2-7; tentative D call: TRBD1 (6 bases). The CDR3 extends over 15 amino acids. Germline V lookup: CDR1 SEHNR, CDR2 FQNEAQ (reference sequence). V gave up 5 bases and J gave up 2 bases, with 16 bases separating them. CDR3 sequence: CASSPRQGNTYEQYF. CDR3 DNA sequence: TGTGCCAGCAGCCCCAGGCAGGGGAATACCTACGAGCAGTACTTC. Combining the CDR3 with reference TRBV7-9 and TRBJ2-7 gives the whole variable domain DTGVSQNPRHKITKRGQNVTFRCDPISEHNRLYWYRQTLGQGPEFLTYFQNEAQLEKSRLLSDRFSAERPKGSFSTLEIQRTEQGDSAMYLCASSPRQGNTYEQYFGPGTRLTVT.

This rearrangement joins TRBV7-9 to TRBJ1-2, with D perhaps TRBD1 (6 bases). The germline V gene has CDR1 SEHNR and CDR2 FQNEAQ (reference sequence). CDR3 length: 12 amino acids. The V end lost 7 bases, the J end lost 8 bases, and 14 bases lay between the germline ends. CDR3 residues: CASTLSGGGYTF. CDR3 coding DNA: TGTGCCAGCACCCTATCCGGGGGCGGCTACACCTTC.

In its sample, this clone was seen a few times. This chain uses TRBV5-1 with TRBJ2-7, with D possibly matching TRBD2 (5 bases). Trimming removed 2 bases at V and 3 bases at J, with 12 bases between. Germline lookup yields CDR1 SGHRS and CDR2 YFSETQ. The CDR3 consists of 14 residues. The CDR3 sequence is CASSFGLSSYEQYF. CDR3 DNA: TGCGCCAGCAGCTTCGGACTTTCAAGCTACGAGCAGTACTTC.

This clone turned up a few times. The chain links TRBV6-5 to TRBJ2-1, with 7 bases matching TRBD2. The CDR3 is 16 amino acids. Germline lookup yields CDR1 MNHEY and CDR2 SVGAGI. The trim removed 4 bases at V and 6 bases at J, leaving 12 bases unmatched. CDR3 region: CASSSRTRREVNEQFF. In DNA form, the CDR3 reads TGTGCCAGCAGTTCGCGGACACGTCGGGAGGTCAATGAGCAGTTCTTC.

The chain uses TRBV19 and TRBJ2-5; weak D call: TRBD1 (5 bases). Germline assignment: CDR1 LNHDA and CDR2 SQIVND (reference sequence). This CDR3 region has 14 residues. The ends were cut back, 4 bases at V and 2 bases at J, with 11 bases in the middle. CDR3 in amino acids: CASSTGAGQETQYF. The DNA for the CDR3 is TGTGCCAGTAGTACTGGGGCAGGGCAAGAGACCCAGTACTTC.

This clone was counted a few times. The V and J genes are TRBV4-2 and TRBJ1-3, with D perhaps TRBD1 (6 bases). V shed 0 bases and J shed 4 bases, with 7 bases lying between them. There are 14 residues in the CDR3. CDR1 LGHNA and CDR2 YNFKEQ come from the germline V gene. CDR3 loop: CASSQDQGGNTIYF. For the CDR3, the DNA is TGTGCCAGCAGCCAAGATCAGGGGGGAAACACCATATATTTT.

The sample holds a few counts of this clone. This chain connects TRBV7-6 to TRBJ2-3; D call uncertain. The CDR3 is 16 residues long. V was pared by 3 bases and J by 0 bases, with 13 bases between. Germline CDR1 SGHVS, CDR2 FNYEAQ. The CDR3 is CASSFAVRASTDTQYF. The CDR3 DNA is TGTGCCAGCAGCTTTGCCGTAAGGGCTAGCACAGATACGCAGTATTTT.

The CDR3 reads CASSEASGTYEQYF. CDR3 DNA: TGTGCCAGCAGTGAAGCGTCAGGAACCTACGAGCAGTACTTC. This sequence joins TRBV6-1 and TRBJ2-7; the D is unclear. CDR3 size: 14 residues. With 0 bases removed from V and 2 bases from J, the gap between germline ends came to 8 bases. In germline, CDR1 is MNHNS, CDR2 SASEGT.

This clone was seen a single time. The chain is built from TRBV5-4 and TRBJ2-7; 7 nucleotides align to TRBD2. The CDR3 consists of 11 residues. Per the germline V gene, CDR1 is SGHNT and CDR2 is YYREEE (reference sequence). The junction had 1 base not matched to a gene; V was cut back by 4 bases and J by 6 bases. In DNA form, the CDR3 reads TGTGCCAGCAGCGGGAGGGGCGAGCAGTACTTC. This gives the protein CASSGRGEQYF.

This clone was counted a few times. This chain connects TRBV4-2 to TRBJ2-3; TRBD2 agrees at 10 bases. CDR3 length: 17 amino acids. In germline, CDR1 is LGHNA, CDR2 YNFKEQ. V lost 2 bases to trimming and J lost 2 bases; unmatched junction nucleotides: 7. DNA of the CDR3: TGTGCCAGCAGCCAAAGGTCACTAGCGGGGAACACAGATACGCAGTATTTT. Translated: CASSQRSLAGNTDTQYF.

The chain's CDR3 is CASSPTGTVSNGYTF. CDR3 DNA: TGTGCCAGCAGCCCGACCGGGACAGTGTCTAACGGCTACACCTTC. This sequence joins TRBV2 and TRBJ1-2; 7 nucleotides match TRBD1. The CDR3 is 15 residues long. Germline V gene sequence: CDR1 SNHLY, CDR2 FYNNEI. V lost 6 bases to trimming and J lost 8 bases; unmatched junction nucleotides: 15.

This clone appeared a few times. This chain connects TRBV9 to TRBJ2-5; 14 bases fit TRBD2. Germline lookup yields CDR1 SGDLS and CDR2 YYNGEE. The CDR3 length is 15 residues. With V trimmed by 3 bases and J by 4 bases, 2 bases remained unmatched. CDR3 nucleotides: TGTGCCAGCAGCGAAGGACTAGCGGGGGGAGAGACCCAGTACTTC. Protein product: CASSEGLAGGETQYF.

The V and J genes are TRBV6-5 and TRBJ2-5; D tentatively reads TRBD1 or TRBD2 (5 bases each). The V gene lost 3 bases and the J gene lost 3 bases, with 11 bases spanning the gap. Per germline, CDR1 MNHEY and CDR2 SVGAGI. This CDR3 is built from 14 residues. This CDR3 reads CASSYTGTKETQYF. The CDR3 region has the DNA TGTGCCAGCAGTTATACCGGGACCAAAGAGACCCAGTACTTC.

The V gene is TRBV10-2, the J gene TRBJ1-5, with 7 bases that match TRBD1. Losses at the gene ends were 4 bases for V and 2 bases for J; bases not matched to a gene: 2. The germline gives CDR1 WSHSY, CDR2 SAAADI. The CDR3 totals 14 residues. CDR3 loop: CASSGGQGNQPQHF. The CDR3 nucleotides are TGCGCCAGCAGTGGAGGACAGGGCAATCAGCCCCAGCATTTT.

This chain connects TRBV27 to TRBJ1-3; D not certain. Germline assignment: CDR1 MNHEY and CDR2 SMNVEV (reference sequence). The CDR3 consists of 15 residues. The V end was cut by 1 base, the J end by 8 bases, with 15 bases between. CDR3 sequence: CASSLLANLRDTIYF. Here the CDR3 DNA reads TGTGCCAGCAGTTTATTAGCGAACCTGAGGGACACCATATATTTT.

Notes on this clone: This CDR3 is also generated by other DNA sequences in the sample. The V call is TRBV6-5, the J call TRBJ2-3, with D hard to call. The CDR3 has 13 amino acids. The germline V gene has CDR1 MNHEY and CDR2 SVGAGI. V was clipped by 2 bases and J by 0 bases, with 3 bases between them. CDR3 protein: CASSYDSTDTQYF. CDR3 sequence (DNA): TGTGCCAGCAGTTACGATAGCACAGATACGCAGTATTTT.

A few counts support this clone. V is TRBV7-9 and J is TRBJ2-2; D gene unclear. The V gene's germline CDR1 is SEHNR and CDR2 FQNEAQ (reference sequence). The length of the CDR3 is 13 residues. Deletions cut 4 bases from V and 5 bases from J, with 8 bases between. The CDR3 nucleotides are TGTGCCAGCAGCTACCCCGGGACCGGGGAGCTGTTTTTT. Its translation: CASSYPGTGELFF.

This sequence joins TRBV6-5 and TRBJ1-2, with a weak D call TRBD1 (5 bases). Germline assignment: CDR1 MNHEY and CDR2 SVGAGI. Trimming removed 6 bases from V and 4 bases from J, with 12 bases in between. CDR3 length: 13 residues. The CDR3 sequence is CASRTRDGYGYTF. The CDR3 DNA follows: TGTGCCAGCAGAACCAGGGATGGCTATGGCTACACCTTC.